The 3 T cell receptor beta chains below were found in one sample sequenced in a study of CD8 T cells in ankylosing spondylitis. Study observations and caveats: Ankylosing spondylitis blood appeared to be characterized by a TCR beta motif of eight highly homologous variants.

Their antigens remain unidentified. TCRdb re-called the 5' RACE reads with MiXCR, one entry per CDR3 protein. The profile shows roughly 670,000 distinct CDR3 sequences, 15% to 20% of them singletons. The sample consisted of blood, either unsorted or a sorted T cell fraction (not recorded which). The receptors derive from a male donor with ankylosing spondylitis.

This clonotype has only a few counts. The rearrangement links TRBV7-2 to TRBJ2-3, with 7 nucleotides matching TRBD1. This CDR3 spans 14 amino acids. V shed 5 bases and J 1 base; nucleotides not matched to a gene: 3. Germline-derived CDR1 and CDR2 are SGHTA and FQGNSA. The CDR3, as DNA: TGTGCCAGCAGCGTCGACAGGGGCACAGATACGCAGTATTTT. This translates into CASSVDRGTDTQYF.

This clonotype was seen only a few times. The V and J genes are TRBV13 and TRBJ2-5; a weak D match, TRBD1 (6 bases). Per germline, CDR1 PRHDT and CDR2 FYEKMQ (reference sequence). V was cut by 3 bases and J by 3 bases, with 17 bases left in between. The length of the CDR3 is 16 residues. CDR3 sequence (DNA): TGTGCCAGCAGCTTTTCGTTAGTTCAGGGGAAAGAGACCCAGTACTTC. Translation: CASSFSLVQGKETQYF.

This clonotype was recorded only once. This CDR3 fails to terminate in the conserved phenylalanine or tryptophan, so it likely reflects a read error. The chain uses TRBV3-1 and TRBJ1-2, with D maybe TRBD1 (5 bases). The V end was cut by 2 bases, the J end by 4 bases, with 14 bases between. CDR1 LGHDT and CDR2 YNNKEL come from the germline V gene (reference sequence). The CDR3 length is 15 residues. Written as DNA, the CDR3 is TGTGCCAGCAGCCAATGGGCCTCGGGGGGCTATGGCTACACCCTC. This gives the protein CASSQWASGGYGYTL.